Below are 20 T cell receptor beta chains sequenced from a single sample in a study of T cells in Graves' hyperthyroidism and ophthalmopathy. Amplification of TCR beta CDR3 regions was performed using RNA transcripts as template. The HTBI set primed first-round TCR CDR3 RT-PCR. TCRdb analysed the multiplex PCR reads with MiXCR anew, one entry per CDR3 protein. The sample lists over 450,000 distinct CDR3 sequences, about an eighth seen once, with around a sixth in the top ten. The sample consisted of blood. The receptors were gathered from a woman in her late teens or twenties with Graves' hyperthyroidism.

This clonotype has at least ten counts. The chain couples TRBV27 to TRBJ2-7; unclear D gene. This CDR3 comprises 13 residues. V was pared by 6 bases and J by 3 bases, with 12 bases between. Germline CDR1 MNHEY, CDR2 SMNVEV (reference sequence). The CDR3 here is CASRSMNGYEQYV. The DNA of the CDR3 is TGTGCCAGCAGGAGTATGAACGGCTACGAGCAGTACGTC.

This clonotype was counted many times. The genes are TRBV7-2 and TRBJ1-1; D is undetermined. V dropped 0 bases and J dropped 4 bases, with 12 bases sitting between them. The CDR3 consists of 15 residues. Germline CDR1 SGHTA, CDR2 FQGNSA. The CDR3 loop reads CASSLAGGSSTEAFF. The CDR3 DNA reads as TGTGCCAGCAGCTTAGCGGGTGGGTCGAGCACTGAAGCTTTCTTT.

This clonotype was detected ten times or more. The chain is built from TRBV29-1 and TRBJ2-1; TRBD1 matches 9 bases. After removal of 5 bases from V and 7 bases from J, the junction contained 9 bases not matched to a gene. CDR3 size: 14 residues. CDR1 is SQVTM, CDR2 ANQGSEA, per germline. CDR3 in amino acids: CSVTGQGLGNEQFF. The DNA for the CDR3 is TGCAGCGTTACAGGACAGGGGTTGGGGAATGAGCAGTTCTTC.

In its sample, this clonotype was seen a few times. The chain uses TRBV4-1 and TRBJ2-1, with 9 nucleotides matching TRBD2. V trimming: 1 base; J trimming: 6 bases; junction bases outside the gene matches: 7. This CDR3 has 16 residues. The germline gives CDR1 MGHRA, CDR2 YSYEKL. CDR3 DNA sequence: TGCGCCAGCAGCCAAGGACGAGGCGGGAGGGCCAATGAGCAGTTCTTC. Protein product: CASSQGRGGRANEQFF.

This clonotype was detected ten times or more. The rearrangement joins TRBV4-1 to TRBJ2-3, with a tentative D call TRBD1 (6 bases). The V end was cut by 4 bases, the J end by 7 bases, with 9 bases between. The CDR3 covers 12 residues. The V gene's germline CDR1 is MGHRA and CDR2 YSYEKL. CDR3 sequence reads: CASSPRGNTQYF. For the CDR3, the DNA is TGCGCCAGCAGCCCCAGGGGAAATACGCAGTATTTT.

The chain uses TRBV19 and TRBJ1-1; no reliable D call. V lost 5 bases and J lost 4, with 14 bases in between. The germline V gene encodes CDR1 LNHDA and CDR2 SQIVND (reference sequence). This CDR3 contains 14 residues. CDR3 sequence: CASSPSGVSTEAFF. CDR3 coding DNA: TGTGCCAGTAGTCCGAGCGGGGTGAGCACTGAAGCTTTCTTT.

In this sample, this clonotype turned up many times. The chain has TRBV6-1 and TRBJ2-2, with no clear D. V was pared by 8 bases and J by 1 base, with 11 bases between. The CDR3 sequence is 14 residues long. Germline assignment: CDR1 MNHNS and CDR2 SASEGT. In DNA form, the CDR3 reads TGTGCCAGCCTACCGGACGGGAACACCGGGGAGCTGTTTTTT. Translation gives CASLPDGNTGELFF.

This clonotype was detected ten times or more. The chain employs TRBV20-1 and TRBJ2-7, with D perhaps being TRBD1 or TRBD2 (7 bases each). Germline assignment: CDR1 DFQATT and CDR2 SNEGSKA (reference sequence). Trimming shortened V by 5 bases and J by 2 bases, and 19 bases separated the two germline ends. The length of the CDR3 is 15 residues. CDR3 nucleotide sequence: TGCAGTGCTGAAAAAGCGGGACAGACTCCCTACGAGCAGTACTTC. The encoded protein is CSAEKAGQTPYEQYF.

There are many counts of this clonotype. The chain carries TRBV30 and TRBJ1-1, with a possible D match to TRBD1 (5 bases). Between the trimmed V and J ends, which lost 6 bases and 6 bases, there was a span of 14 bases. CDR3 length: 12 residues. Germline V gene data show CDR1 as GTSNPN and CDR2 as SVGIG (reference sequence). The CDR3 spells CACWGSGPEAFF. CDR3 DNA sequence: TGTGCCTGCTGGGGGAGCGGGCCTGAAGCTTTCTTT.

This clonotype was counted a few times. This sequence joins TRBV24-1 and TRBJ2-3; D gene ambiguous. The V and J ends lost 5 bases and 2 bases respectively, with 10 bases between them. Per germline, CDR1 KGHDR and CDR2 SFDVKD. The CDR3 totals 14 residues. The CDR3 DNA sequence: TGTGCCACCAGTGGTAGACAAGTCACAGATACGCAGTATTTT. This encodes CATSGRQVTDTQYF.

This clonotype has only a few counts. A read error may account for a junction end that differs from germline. CDR3 sequence: CASSSREGGELLF. The CDR3 region has the DNA TGTGCCAGCAGCTCGCGGGAGGGCGGGGAGCTGCTTTTT. The chain uses TRBV6-1 and TRBJ2-2, with 9 bases identical to TRBD2. This CDR3 is built from 13 residues. The germline V gene encodes CDR1 MNHNS and CDR2 SASEGT.

This clonotype has ten or more counts. This sequence joins TRBV18 and TRBJ2-3; 10 bases match TRBD2. The trim removed 6 bases at V and 3 bases at J, leaving 12 bases unmatched. The CDR3 totals 17 residues. CDR1 and CDR2 (germline): KGHSH, LQKENI. DNA for the CDR3: TGTGCCAGCTCGGGTCCAGCGGGAGGGCCGGCGACAGATACGCAGTATTTT. Encoded protein: CASSGPAGGPATDTQYF. Together with reference TRBV18 and TRBJ2-3, the CDR3 gives the full variable domain: NAGVMQNPRHLVRRRGQEARLRCSPMKGHSHVYWYRQLPEEGLKFMVYLQKENIIDESGMPKERFSAEFPKEGPSILRIQQVVRGDSAAYFCASSGPAGGPATDTQYFGPGTRLTVL.

This clonotype was counted between two and nine times. A much more abundant neighbour one base away suggests this may be a read error. This chain joins TRBV11-2 and TRBJ2-1, with 8 bases identical to TRBD2. The CDR3 length is 17 residues. With 3 bases clipped from V and 6 bases from J, the junction kept 13 bases outside the gene matches. Germline values: CDR1 SGHAT, CDR2 FQNNGV. The CDR3 loop is CASSLGTGGRMGNEQFF. CDR3 DNA: TGTGCCAGCAGCTTGGGGACTGGCGGGAGGATGGGCAATGAGCAGTTCTTC. The full variable domain, rest sourced from reference TRBV11-2 and TRBJ2-1, is EAGVAQSPRYKIIEKRQSVAFWCNPISGHATLYWYQQILGQGPKLLIQFQNNGVVDDSQLPKDRFSAERLKGVDSTLKIQPAKLEDSAVYLCASSLGTGGRMGNEQFFGPGTRLTVL.

The rearrangement links TRBV3-1 to TRBJ1-2; TRBD1 aligns across 8 bases. The CDR3 is 18 residues long. V lost 2 bases and J lost 5; bases outside the gene matches: 16. From germline, CDR1 is LGHDT and CDR2 YNNKEL (reference sequence). The CDR3 sequence: CASSQKSTGGVLKYGYTF. DNA for the CDR3: TGTGCCAGCAGCCAAAAGTCCACAGGGGGTGTGCTGAAGTATGGCTACACCTTC.

This clonotype was detected many times. This sequence joins TRBV20-1 and TRBJ2-1; 13 bases fit TRBD2. V was pared by 6 bases and J by 7 bases, with 6 bases of the junction left unmatched. The V gene's germline CDR1 is DFQATT and CDR2 SNEGSKA (reference sequence). The CDR3 has 14 amino acids. The CDR3 sequence: CSAAGLAGANEQFF. The CDR3 DNA follows: TGCAGTGCCGCCGGACTAGCGGGAGCTAATGAGCAGTTCTTC.

On this clonotype: Possible read error: a much larger clone is one base away. The chain has TRBV3-1 and TRBJ2-7; unclear D gene. Germline loops: CDR1 LGHDT, CDR2 YNNKEL (reference sequence). This CDR3 spans 13 amino acids. V was clipped by 3 bases and J by 7 bases, with 13 bases between them. The CDR3 DNA is TGTGCCAGCAGCCACAGGACCGTGGGGGAGCAGTACGTC. Translating it yields CASSHRTVGEQYV.

This clonotype was counted between two and nine times. Written as DNA, the CDR3 is TGCAGTGTCTCTGGACCCGGTATCCAAGAGACCCAGTACTTC. This codes for CSVSGPGIQETQYF. The chain combines TRBV20-1 with TRBJ2-5; no reliable D call. There are 14 residues in the CDR3. V lost 7 bases and J 1 base, leaving 16 bases between the germline ends. Germline V lookup: CDR1 DFQATT, CDR2 SNEGSKA (reference sequence).

This clonotype has more than one count but fewer than ten. The CDR3 spells CASGTGQGGNEQFF. The CDR3 DNA follows: TGTGCCAGCGGGACGGGACAGGGAGGGAATGAGCAGTTCTTC. This chain connects TRBV11-2 to TRBJ2-1, with 9 nucleotides matching TRBD1. CDR1 and CDR2 (germline): SGHAT, FQNNGV. The CDR3 spans 14 residues. Trimming took 8 bases from V and 7 from J; bases not matched to a gene: 9.

This clonotype was found a few times. The V gene is TRBV14, the J gene TRBJ2-1, with D tentatively TRBD2 (6 bases). There are 15 residues in the CDR3. The V gene's germline CDR1 is SGHDN and CDR2 FVKESK. Trimming removed 4 bases at V and 4 bases at J, with 14 bases between. The DNA of the CDR3 is TGTGCCAGCAGCCCCCTAGCGTATGAATACAATGAGCAGTTCTTC. This codes for CASSPLAYEYNEQFF.

Worth noting for this clonotype: Just one base apart from a much larger clone, this may be a read error. The chain couples TRBV30 to TRBJ1-2; weak D call: TRBD1 (5 bases). CDR1 is GTSNPN, CDR2 SVGIG, per germline (reference sequence). CDR3 length: 14 amino acids. V lost 1 base to trimming and J lost 0 bases, with 9 bases between them. CDR3 in amino acids: CAWSGSGSNYGYTF. The CDR3 bases are TGTGCCTGGAGTGGATCAGGGTCTAACTATGGCTACACCTTC.